This T cell receptor beta chain is from a study of control samples from healthy donors and cancer patients. The CDR3 length is 13 residues. In germline, CDR1 is MGHRA, CDR2 YSYEKL. The V end was cut by 1 base, the J end by 3 bases, with 7 bases between. TCRdb's copy holds only in-frame clones and misses some; the assay was immunoSEQ multiplex PCR. This table holds approximately 79,000 clones, around 91% found once. The sequenced material came from blood. This TCR came from a man between 45 and 60 years old in good health. J is TRBJ2-7 and V is TRBV4-1; D is possibly TRBD1 or TRBD2 (5 bases each). The CDR3 DNA reads TGCGCCAGCAGCCAAGGGGACGGCTACGAGCAGTACTTC. Its protein is CASSQGDGYEQYF.